This record concerns one T cell receptor beta chain sequence. This specimen belongs to a study of blood T cell repertoires in COVID-19. The wider study: The United States, Italy and Spain supplied acute and convalescent COVID-19 samples. T cells, B-cell-depleted T cells, or PBMCs supplied cDNA or gDNA.

Original handling: The assay estimated nucleated cells by amplifying reference gene primers. Produced via immunoSEQ multiplex PCR; TCRdb's table is partial and in-frame only. That table gives V, J and clone size, and the DNA gave D and trimming. The table has under 250,000 clones, about 82% seen once. Germline lookup yields CDR1 MDHEN and CDR2 SYDVKM. This CDR3 is built from 17 residues. V was clipped by 2 bases and J by 4 bases, with 20 bases between them. The chain links TRBV28 to TRBJ1-2; a weak D match, TRBD1 (6 bases). The receptor comes from a woman over 75 with COVID-19, enrolled during active disease. Sequencing was carried out using peripheral blood. In DNA form, the CDR3 reads TGTGCCAGCAGTTTAGCGACCCCCGGGACAAGGGGCTATGGCTACACCTTC. Translating it yields CASSLATPGTRGYGYTF.